The rows below give T cell receptor beta chains drawn from one sample of a study of regulatory T cells in long-lasting Graves disease. MiXCR, applied by TCRdb to the multiplex PCR reads, yields one record per CDR3 protein. The sample holds 350,000 to 450,000 distinct CDR3 sequences, 21% seen once. The sample consisted of peripheral blood mononuclear cells (PBMCs), taken when the disease was refractory, from a patient treated with antithyroid drugs. The receptors here all came from a female donor with Graves disease. The CDR3 runs from the conserved cysteine through the conserved F or W. The D gene is left open where the match is weak. Only some rows state a clone size, as once, few, many or a class for expanded clones.

clone_size j_call d_call v_call cdr3_nt cdr3_aa
many TRBJ2-7 TRBD1 TRBV27 TGTGCCAGCAGTTTATCGAGACAGGGGCGCGAGCAGTACTTC CASSLSRQGREQYF
many TRBJ2-5 . TRBV6-9 TGTGCCAGCAGTTATCCAGGGGTCCAGACCCAGTACTTC CASSYPGVQTQYF
many TRBJ2-2 . TRBV2 TGTGCCAGCAGGAAAGACACGACGAACACCGGGGAGCTGTTTTTT CASRKDTTNTGELFF
many TRBJ1-1 . TRBV28 TGTGCCAGCAGTTTAGCTAGACGGACTGAAGCTTTCTTT CASSLARRTEAFF
. TRBJ2-7 . TRBV6-2/TRBV6-3 TGTGCCAGCAGTCCGCTAGAAGGCGAGCAGTACTTC CASSPLEGEQYF
. TRBJ1-5 . TRBV6-1 TGTGCCAGCATCAACGAGGCGGGAGGGCCGCAGACCCAGCATTTT CASINEAGGPQTQHF
many TRBJ1-1 . TRBV29-1 TGCAGCGTCCAAATACAGAAGAACACTGAAGCTTTCTTT CSVQIQKNTEAFF
. TRBJ2-1 TRBD2 TRBV11-2 TGTGCCAGCAGCTTAGAGGGGAGGGCCACGGATGAGCAGTTCTTC CASSLEGRATDEQFF
many TRBJ2-5 TRBD2 TRBV7-2 TGTGCCAGCAGCCCGGGGACTAGCGGACTAGGGGAGACCCAGTACTTC CASSPGTSGLGETQYF
many TRBJ2-7 . TRBV18 TGTGCCAGCTCACCTGGCCACGGTTCCTACGAGCAGTACTTC CASSPGHGSYEQYF
few TRBJ2-1 . TRBV7-2 TGTGCCAGCAGCTTAAAGGGCCACAATGAGCAGTTCTTC CASSLKGHNEQFF
. TRBJ2-7 . TRBV7-2 TGTGCCAGCAGCTCCCCTGGTAGCGCCTACTCCTACGAGCAGTACTTC CASSSPGSAYSYEQYF
. TRBJ2-6 TRBD1 TRBV27 TGTGCCAGCAGTGCCTCAGACAGGGCTGGGGCCAACGTCCTGACTTTC CASSASDRAGANVLTF
many TRBJ2-5 . TRBV12-3/TRBV12-4 TGTGCCAGCCGGATTGGCGGAGCACAAGAGACCCAGTACTTC CASRIGGAQETQYF
many TRBJ2-7 TRBD1 TRBV20-1 TGCAGTGCAACCCGACAGGGGAAGGCCTACGAGCAGTACTTC CSATRQGKAYEQYF
many TRBJ2-5 . TRBV27 TGTGCCAGCAGCCTAGACTCGAAAGAGACCCAGTACTTC CASSLDSKETQYF
few TRBJ1-6 . TRBV3-1 TGTGCCAGCAGCCAAAGCTATAATTCACCCCTCCACTTT CASSQSYNSPLHF
. TRBJ2-3 TRBD2 TRBV11-2 TGTGCCAGCAGCCCTAGCGGACCTTCGGATACGCAGTATTTT CASSPSGPSDTQYF